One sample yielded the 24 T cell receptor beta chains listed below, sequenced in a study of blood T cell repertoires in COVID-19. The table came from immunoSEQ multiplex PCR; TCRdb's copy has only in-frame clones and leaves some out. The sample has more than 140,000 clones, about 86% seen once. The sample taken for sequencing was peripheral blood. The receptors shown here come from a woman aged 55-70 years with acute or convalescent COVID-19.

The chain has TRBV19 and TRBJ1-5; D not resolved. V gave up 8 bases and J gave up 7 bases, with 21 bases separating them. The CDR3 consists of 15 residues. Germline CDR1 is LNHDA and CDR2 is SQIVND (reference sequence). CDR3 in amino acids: CASGSNRGPGQPQHF. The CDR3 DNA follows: TGTGCCAGTGGATCTAATAGAGGGCCGGGGCAGCCCCAGCATTTT.

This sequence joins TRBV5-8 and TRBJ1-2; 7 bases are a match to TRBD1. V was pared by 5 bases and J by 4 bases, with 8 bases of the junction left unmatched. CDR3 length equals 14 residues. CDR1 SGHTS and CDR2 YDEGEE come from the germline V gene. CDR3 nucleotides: TGTGCCAGCAGTAGTTTGGACAGGAGCTATGGCTACACCTTC. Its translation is CASSSLDRSYGYTF.

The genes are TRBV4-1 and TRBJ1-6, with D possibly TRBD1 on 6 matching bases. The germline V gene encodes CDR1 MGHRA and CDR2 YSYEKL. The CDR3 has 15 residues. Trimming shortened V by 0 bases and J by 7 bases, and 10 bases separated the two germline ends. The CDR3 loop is CASSQDTGLNSPLHF. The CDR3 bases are TGCGCCAGCAGCCAAGATACAGGGCTGAATTCACCCCTCCACTTT.

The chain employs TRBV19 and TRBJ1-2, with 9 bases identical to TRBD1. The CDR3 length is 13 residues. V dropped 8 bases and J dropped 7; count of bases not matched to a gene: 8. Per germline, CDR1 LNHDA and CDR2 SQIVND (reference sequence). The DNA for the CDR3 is TGTGCCAGTCGCCGGGGACAGGGAGGTGGCTACACCTTC. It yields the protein CASRRGQGGGYTF.

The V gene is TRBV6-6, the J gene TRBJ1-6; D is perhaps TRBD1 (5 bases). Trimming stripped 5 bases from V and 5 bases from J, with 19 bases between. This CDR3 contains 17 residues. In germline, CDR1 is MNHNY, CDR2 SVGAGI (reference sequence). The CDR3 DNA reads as TGTGCCAGCAGTCCCCTAATAAGACAGTCGGATAATTCACCCCTCCACTTT. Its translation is CASSPLIRQSDNSPLHF.

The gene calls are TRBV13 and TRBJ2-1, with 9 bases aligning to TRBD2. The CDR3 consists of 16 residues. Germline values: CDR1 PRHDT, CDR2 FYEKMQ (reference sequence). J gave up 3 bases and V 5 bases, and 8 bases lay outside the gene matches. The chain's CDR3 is CASSALLAGYYNEQFF. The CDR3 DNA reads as TGTGCCAGCAGCGCCCTACTAGCGGGTTACTACAATGAGCAGTTCTTC.

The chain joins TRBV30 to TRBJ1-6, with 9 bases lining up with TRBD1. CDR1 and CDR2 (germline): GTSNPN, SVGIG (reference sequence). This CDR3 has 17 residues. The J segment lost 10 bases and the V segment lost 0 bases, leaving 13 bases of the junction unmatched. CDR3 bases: TGTGCCTGGAGTGTAGGGTGGACAGGGGCCCCAGGGTCACCCCTCCACTTT. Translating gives CAWSVGWTGAPGSPLHF.

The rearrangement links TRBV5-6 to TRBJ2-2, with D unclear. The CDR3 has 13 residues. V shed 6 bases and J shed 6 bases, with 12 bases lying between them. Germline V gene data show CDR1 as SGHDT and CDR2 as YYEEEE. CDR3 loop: CASKFYRAGELFF. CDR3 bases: TGTGCCAGCAAGTTTTACCGAGCCGGGGAGCTGTTTTTT.

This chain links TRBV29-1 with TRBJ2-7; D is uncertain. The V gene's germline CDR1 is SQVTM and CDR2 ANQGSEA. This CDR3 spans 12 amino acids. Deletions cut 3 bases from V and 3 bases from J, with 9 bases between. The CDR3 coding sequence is TGCAGCGTTGAGGTCAGGATCTACGAGCAGTACTTC. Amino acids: CSVEVRIYEQYF.

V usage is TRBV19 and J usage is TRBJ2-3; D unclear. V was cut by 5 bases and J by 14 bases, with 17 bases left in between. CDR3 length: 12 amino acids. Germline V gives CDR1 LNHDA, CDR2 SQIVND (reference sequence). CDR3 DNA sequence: TGTGCCAGTAGTGGAGACTCTACGATCCCGTATTTT. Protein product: CASSGDSTIPYF.

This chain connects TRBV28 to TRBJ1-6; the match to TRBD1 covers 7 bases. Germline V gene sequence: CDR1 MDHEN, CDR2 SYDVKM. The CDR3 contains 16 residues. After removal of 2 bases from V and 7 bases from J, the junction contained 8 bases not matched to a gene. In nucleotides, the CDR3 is TGTGCCAGCAGTTTAATTCCGGGACAGCTGAATTCACCCCTCCACTTT. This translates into CASSLIPGQLNSPLHF.

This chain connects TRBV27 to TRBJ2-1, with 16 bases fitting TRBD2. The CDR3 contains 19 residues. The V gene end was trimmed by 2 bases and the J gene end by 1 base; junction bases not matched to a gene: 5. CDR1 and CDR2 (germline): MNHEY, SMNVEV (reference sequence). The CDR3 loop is CASSLIGTSGGASYNEQFF. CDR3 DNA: TGTGCCAGCAGTTTAATAGGGACTAGCGGGGGGGCATCCTACAATGAGCAGTTCTTC.

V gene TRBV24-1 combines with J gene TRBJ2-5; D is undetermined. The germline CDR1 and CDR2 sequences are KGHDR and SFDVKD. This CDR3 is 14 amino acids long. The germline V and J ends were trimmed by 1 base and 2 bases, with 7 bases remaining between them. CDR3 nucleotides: TGTGCCACCAGTGATTTAGTAGATCAAGAGACCCAGTACTTC. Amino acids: CATSDLVDQETQYF.

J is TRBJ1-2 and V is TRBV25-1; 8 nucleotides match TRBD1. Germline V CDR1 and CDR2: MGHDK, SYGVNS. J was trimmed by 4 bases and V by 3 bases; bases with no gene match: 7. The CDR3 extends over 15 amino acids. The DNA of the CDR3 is TGTGCCAGCAGTGAGTTCGGGGGACAGGTCTATGGCTACACCTTC. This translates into CASSEFGGQVYGYTF.

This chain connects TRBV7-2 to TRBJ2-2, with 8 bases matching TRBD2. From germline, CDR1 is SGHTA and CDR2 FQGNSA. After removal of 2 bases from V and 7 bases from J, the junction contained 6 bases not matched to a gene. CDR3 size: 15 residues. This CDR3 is CASSLTGGAIGELFF. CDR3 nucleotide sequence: TGTGCCAGCAGCTTAACCGGGGGGGCCATCGGGGAGCTGTTTTTT.

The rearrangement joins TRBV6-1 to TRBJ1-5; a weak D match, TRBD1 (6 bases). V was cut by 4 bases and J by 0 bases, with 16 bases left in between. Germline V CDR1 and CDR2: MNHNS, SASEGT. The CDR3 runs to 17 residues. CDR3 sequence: CASSASGQRYSNQPQHF. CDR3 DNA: TGTGCCAGCAGTGCCTCTGGACAGCGTTATAGCAATCAGCCCCAGCATTTT.

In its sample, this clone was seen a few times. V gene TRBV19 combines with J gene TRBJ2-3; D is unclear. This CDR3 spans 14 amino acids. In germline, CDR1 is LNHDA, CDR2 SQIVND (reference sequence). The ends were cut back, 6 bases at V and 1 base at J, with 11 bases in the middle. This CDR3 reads CASSLARGTDTQYF. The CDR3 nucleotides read TGTGCCAGTAGCCTGGCTCGGGGCACAGATACGCAGTATTTT.

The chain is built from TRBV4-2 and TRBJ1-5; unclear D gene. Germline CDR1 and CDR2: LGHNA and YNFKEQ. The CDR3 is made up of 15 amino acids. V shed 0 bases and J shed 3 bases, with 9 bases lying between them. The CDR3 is CASSQDDTNNQPQHF. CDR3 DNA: TGTGCCAGCAGCCAAGATGACACGAACAATCAGCCCCAGCATTTT.

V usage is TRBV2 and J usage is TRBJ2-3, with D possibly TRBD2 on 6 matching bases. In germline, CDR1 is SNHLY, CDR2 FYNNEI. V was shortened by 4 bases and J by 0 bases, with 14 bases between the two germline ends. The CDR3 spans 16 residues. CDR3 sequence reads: CASSGGAGRSTDTQYF. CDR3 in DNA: TGTGCCAGCAGTGGCGGGGCAGGGCGAAGCACAGATACGCAGTATTTT.

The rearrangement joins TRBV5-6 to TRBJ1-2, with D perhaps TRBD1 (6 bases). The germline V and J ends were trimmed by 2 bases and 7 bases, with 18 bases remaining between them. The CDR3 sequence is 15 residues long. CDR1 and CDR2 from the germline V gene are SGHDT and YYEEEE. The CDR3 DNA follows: TGTGCCAGCAGCTTTATCGGACAGTCCTATACTGGCTACACCTTC. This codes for CASSFIGQSYTGYTF.

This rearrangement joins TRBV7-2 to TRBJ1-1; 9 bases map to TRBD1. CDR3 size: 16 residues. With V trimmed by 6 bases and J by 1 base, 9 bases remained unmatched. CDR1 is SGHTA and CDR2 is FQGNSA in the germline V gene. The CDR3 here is CASRFTLQGANTEAFF. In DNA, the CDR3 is TGTGCCAGCAGGTTTACCCTACAGGGGGCGAACACTGAAGCTTTCTTT.

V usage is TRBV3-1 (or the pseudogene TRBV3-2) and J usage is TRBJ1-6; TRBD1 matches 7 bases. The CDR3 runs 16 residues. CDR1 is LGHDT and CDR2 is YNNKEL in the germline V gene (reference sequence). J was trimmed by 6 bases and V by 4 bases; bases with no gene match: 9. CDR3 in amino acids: CASSPPRGFSNSPLHF. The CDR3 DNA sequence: TGTGCCAGCAGCCCCCCCAGGGGGTTCAGTAATTCACCCCTCCACTTT.

In nucleotides, the CDR3 is TGTGCCAGCAGTTCCGGGTCCCGGGGCTCCTACGAGCAGTACTTC. It is translated as CASSSGSRGSYEQYF. V gene TRBV28 combines with J gene TRBJ2-7; D is possibly TRBD2 (5 bases). This CDR3 region has 15 residues. V was shortened by 4 bases and J by 0 bases, with 13 bases between the two germline ends. Germline V gene lookup returns CDR1 MDHEN and CDR2 SYDVKM.

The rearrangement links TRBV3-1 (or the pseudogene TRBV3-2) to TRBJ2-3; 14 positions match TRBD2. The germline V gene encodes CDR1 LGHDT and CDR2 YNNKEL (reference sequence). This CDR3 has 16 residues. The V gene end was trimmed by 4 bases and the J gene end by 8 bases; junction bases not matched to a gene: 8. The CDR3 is CASSPTSGGASSTQYF. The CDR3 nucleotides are TGTGCCAGCAGCCCGACTAGCGGGGGGGCTTCAAGTACGCAGTATTTT.